The entry below gives a single T cell receptor (beta chain) sequence along with its context. This entry is derived from a study of blood T cell repertoires in COVID-19. This table comes from immunoSEQ multiplex PCR, and its TCRdb copy is limited to in-frame clones, with some not included. The sample holds about 220,000 clones, over 75% seen once. This study enrolled people aged roughly 18 to 89 from roughly 22 US geographic areas. Material: PBMCs or T cells enriched from blood (not recorded which). The source is a young woman in a cohort exposed to, infected with or recovered from COVID-19 (not recorded which).

CDR3 DNA: TGCAGCGTTCGTGTAGGGAGGGACTTCGAGCAGTACTTC. It encodes CSVRVGRDFEQYF. The chain links TRBV29-1 to TRBJ2-7; 7 nucleotides match TRBD2. Germline assignment: CDR1 SQVTM and CDR2 ANQGSEA. CDR3 size: 13 residues. The junction had 10 bases not matched to a gene; V was cut back by 5 bases and J by 6 bases.